This T cell receptor beta chain was found in a study of cytomegalovirus exposure and HLA in healthy donors. A note on this clone: The antigen is unknown. A read error may account for a junction end that differs from germline.

Study-level findings and limits: Data from an earlier analysis indicated that most TCR beta V segments were productive either about 87% or about 30% of the time.

Looked up from germline, CDR1 is LNHDA and CDR2 is SQIVND (reference sequence). The CDR3 is 15 amino acids. At sampling all donors were nominally healthy, likely with unrecorded immune exposures. Amplification used 60 Vbeta primers and 13 Jbeta primers. TCRdb's table, derived via immunoSEQ multiplex PCR, lists solely in-frame clones and lacks some. The sample consists of approximately 110,000 clones, over 70% of them appearing once. The sequenced sample consisted of PBMCs. This clonotype was obtained from a male donor in good health and CMV-seronegative. The genes are TRBV19 and TRBJ2-7, with 11 nucleotides matching TRBD2. CDR3 protein: CASRIAGGAIYEQYF. DNA of the CDR3: TGTGCCAGTAGGATAGCGGGAGGGGCTATTTACGAGCAGTACTTC.